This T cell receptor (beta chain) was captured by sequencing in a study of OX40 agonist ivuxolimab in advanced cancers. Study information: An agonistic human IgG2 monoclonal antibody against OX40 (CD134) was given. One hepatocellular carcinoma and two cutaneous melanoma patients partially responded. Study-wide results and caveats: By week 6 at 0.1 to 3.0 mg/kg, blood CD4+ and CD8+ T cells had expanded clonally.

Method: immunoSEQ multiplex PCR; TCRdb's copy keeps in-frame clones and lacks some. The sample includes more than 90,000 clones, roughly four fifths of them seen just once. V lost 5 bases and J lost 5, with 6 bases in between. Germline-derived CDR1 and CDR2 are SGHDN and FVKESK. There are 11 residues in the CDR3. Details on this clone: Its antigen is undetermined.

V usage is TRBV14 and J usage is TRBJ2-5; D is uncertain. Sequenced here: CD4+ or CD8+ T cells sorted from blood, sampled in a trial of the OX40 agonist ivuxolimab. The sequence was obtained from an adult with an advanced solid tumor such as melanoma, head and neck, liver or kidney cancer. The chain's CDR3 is CASSFDETQYF. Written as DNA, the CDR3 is TGTGCCAGCAGCTTCGACGAGACCCAGTACTTC.